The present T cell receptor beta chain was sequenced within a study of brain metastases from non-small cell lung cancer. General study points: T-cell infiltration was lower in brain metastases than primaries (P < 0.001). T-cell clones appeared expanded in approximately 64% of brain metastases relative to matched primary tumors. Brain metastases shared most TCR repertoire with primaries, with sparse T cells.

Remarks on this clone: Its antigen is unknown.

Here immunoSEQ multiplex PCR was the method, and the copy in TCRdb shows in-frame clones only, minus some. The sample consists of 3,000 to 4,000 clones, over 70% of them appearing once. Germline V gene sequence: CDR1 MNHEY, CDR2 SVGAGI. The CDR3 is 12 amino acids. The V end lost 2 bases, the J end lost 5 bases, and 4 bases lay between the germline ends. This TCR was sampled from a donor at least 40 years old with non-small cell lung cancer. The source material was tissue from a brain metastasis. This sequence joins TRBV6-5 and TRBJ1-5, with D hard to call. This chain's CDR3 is CASSYLYQPQHF. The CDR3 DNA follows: TGTGCCAGCAGTTACCTTTATCAGCCCCAGCATTTT.